The text below deals with one TCR beta chain. Researchers amplified the TCR beta CDR3 regions from RNA transcripts. Initially, a first-round RT-PCR of the TCR CDR3 employed the HTBI primer set. TCRdb itself ran the multiplex PCR reads through MiXCR, one entry per CDR3 protein. This sample has 300,000 to 400,000 distinct CDR3 sequences, with roughly 21% found just once. The data were taken from a study of T cells in Graves' hyperthyroidism and ophthalmopathy. Study details: Before any treatment, at initial diagnosis, peripheral blood was collected.

The CDR3 contains 15 residues. Germline values: CDR1 MGHRA, CDR2 YSYEKL. Trimming shortened V by 4 bases and J by 4 bases, and 17 bases separated the two germline ends. The origin of this receptor is a woman between 45 and 60 years old with Graves' hyperthyroidism. Specimen: blood. This rearrangement joins TRBV4-1 to TRBJ2-7; either TRBD1 or TRBD2 may fit D (5 bases each). This chain's CDR3 is CASSPTNRGMYEQYF. CDR3 nucleotides: TGCGCCAGCAGCCCTACAAACCGGGGCATGTACGAGCAGTACTTC.